These T cell receptor beta chains were read from a single sample in a study of regulatory T cells in long-lasting Graves disease. One entry per CDR3 protein results from TCRdb running MiXCR on the multiplex PCR reads. This table holds about 200,000 distinct CDR3 sequences, roughly 19% found once. The same data also went into a second study, on T cells in Graves' hyperthyroidism and ophthalmopathy.

Source: peripheral blood mononuclear cells (PBMCs), taken at new diagnosis, from a patient treated with antithyroid drugs. All receptors derive from a woman in her 30s with Graves disease. CDR3s include the opening cysteine and the closing phenylalanine or tryptophan. Each record gives: clone size, V gene, J gene, D gene, CDR3 protein, CDR3 DNA. D genes are given only for firm matches. Expanded clones are given a class, and other clones once, few, many or no size at all.

>many|TRBV3-1|TRBJ2-5|TRBD2
CASSQDVVAGGSGTQYF
TGTGCCAGCAGCCAAGATGTGGTAGCGGGAGGCTCAGGGACCCAGTACTTC
>many|TRBV19|TRBJ1-6|NA
CASNPGLPYNSPLHF
TGTGCCAGTAACCCTGGGCTACCCTATAATTCACCCCTCCACTTT
>many|TRBV7-3|TRBJ2-6|NA
CASSLGSYSGANVLTF
TGTGCCAGCAGCTTAGGATCTTACTCTGGGGCCAACGTCCTGACTTTC
>many|TRBV20-1|TRBJ1-1|NA
CSAIGGQINTEAFF
TGCAGTGCTATCGGCGGGCAGATAAACACTGAAGCTTTCTTT
>many|TRBV24-1|TRBJ1-2|NA
CATSVGKDGYTF
TGTGCCACCAGTGTAGGGAAGGATGGCTACACCTTC
>many|TRBV19|TRBJ1-2|NA
CASTVGQGRRDYGYTF
TGTGCCAGTACTGTGGGCCAAGGTAGGAGGGACTATGGCTACACCTTC
>many|TRBV7-8|TRBJ1-1|NA
CASSLGTGDTEAFF
TGTGCCAGCAGCTTAGGAACTGGGGACACTGAAGCTTTCTTT
>NA|TRBV7-9|TRBJ2-3|TRBD2
CASSPRLAGVDVTSTDTQYF
TGTGCCAGCAGCCCCAGACTAGCGGGGGTGGATGTGACTAGCACAGATACGCAGTATTTT
>many|TRBV2|TRBJ2-7|NA
CASSEVGRPSYEQYF
TGTGCCAGCAGTGAGGTAGGACGTCCATCCTACGAGCAGTACTTC
>many|TRBV30|TRBJ2-3|NA
CACRRASTDTQYF
TGTGCCTGTCGGCGTGCTAGCACAGATACGCAGTATTTT
>many|TRBV20-1|TRBJ2-7|NA
CSARDPRDISYEQYF
TGCAGTGCTAGAGATCCGAGGGATATTTCCTACGAGCAGTACTTC
>NA|TRBV4-2|TRBJ2-1|NA
CAGSPGYGANEQFF
TGTGCCGGCAGCCCTGGCTACGGCGCCAATGAGCAGTTCTTC
>NA|TRBV5-4|TRBJ2-1|NA
CASSFSGLLDEQFF
TGTGCCAGCAGCTTCTCGGGACTGCTCGATGAGCAGTTCTTC
>many|TRBV28|TRBJ1-3|NA
CASRLQGDTIYF
TGTGCCAGCAGACTACAGGGAGACACCATATATTTT
>NA|TRBV11-2|TRBJ2-5|TRBD2
CASSLTSGIETQYF
TGTGCCAGCAGCTTAACCAGCGGGATTGAGACCCAGTACTTC
>NA|TRBV14|TRBJ2-7|NA
CASSLTNEQYF
TGTGCCAGCAGTCTGACGAACGAGCAGTACTTC
>NA|TRBV29-1|TRBJ2-2|NA
CSVVWGTNTGELFF
TGCAGCGTTGTGTGGGGGACGAACACCGGGGAGCTGTTTTTT
>NA|TRBV6-2/TRBV6-3|TRBJ1-5|TRBD1
CASSSRDRGRGSQPQHF
TGTGCCAGCAGTTCCCGGGACAGGGGAAGGGGGAGTCAGCCCCAGCATTTT
>many|TRBV10-2|TRBJ1-1|NA
CASSKGGRVNTEAFF
TGCGCCAGCAGTAAGGGGGGGAGGGTGAACACTGAAGCTTTCTTT
>few|TRBV30|TRBJ1-6|NA
CAWGGNGTPLHF
TGTGCCTGGGGGGGGAATGGAACACCCCTCCACTTT
>NA|TRBV19|TRBJ1-1|NA
CASSTYSLEAFF
TGTGCCAGTAGTACATACTCTCTTGAAGCTTTCTTT
>many|TRBV12-3/TRBV12-4|TRBJ1-2|NA
CASSFYRDGYGYTF
TGTGCCAGCAGTTTTTACAGGGATGGGTATGGCTACACCTTC
>many|TRBV19|TRBJ2-1|TRBD2
CASSDGRALFYNEQFF
TGTGCCAGTAGTGACGGGAGGGCCTTATTCTACAATGAGCAGTTCTTC
>many|TRBV27|TRBJ2-7|NA
CASKRSSYEQYF
TGTGCCAGCAAGCGGAGCTCCTACGAGCAGTACTTC
>few|TRBV28|TRBJ1-4|TRBD1
CASTRTGPLEKLFF
TGTGCCAGCACCCGGACAGGCCCCCTCGAAAAACTGTTTTTT
>many|TRBV20-1|TRBJ2-4|NA
CSARDPSKATQYF
TGCAGTGCTAGAGATCCGTCTAAAGCGACTCAGTACTTC
>many|TRBV7-9|TRBJ2-7|NA
CASSMDGTYEQYF
TGTGCCAGCAGCATGGACGGTACCTACGAGCAGTACTTC
>many|TRBV28|TRBJ2-6|TRBD1
CASSRTGQGFSGANVLTF
TGTGCCAGCAGCCGGACAGGACAGGGTTTCTCTGGGGCCAACGTCCTGACTTTC
>many|TRBV19|TRBJ1-1|NA
CASSFGTGGAFF
TGTGCCAGTAGTTTTGGGACCGGGGGTGCTTTCTTT
>NA|TRBV5-1|TRBJ2-5|NA
CASTRLLEETQYF
TGCGCCAGCACCCGCTTATTGGAAGAGACCCAGTACTTC
>many|TRBV2|TRBJ2-5|TRBD2
CASRGLTSGRSQETQYF
TGTGCCAGCAGGGGTCTGACTAGCGGGAGATCTCAAGAGACCCAGTACTTC
>many|TRBV9|TRBJ1-2|TRBD1
CASSAEEGANYGYTF
TGTGCCAGCAGCGCCGAGGAGGGGGCAAACTATGGCTACACCTTC
>many|TRBV7-7|TRBJ1-5|NA
CASNPSRRQVNQPQHF
TGTGCTAGCAACCCTAGCCGGAGACAGGTCAATCAGCCCCAGCATTTT
>NA|TRBV20-1|TRBJ2-1|NA
CSARDKTGAYNEQFF
TGCAGTGCTAGAGACAAGACGGGAGCTTACAATGAGCAGTTCTTC
>few|TRBV5-8|TRBJ2-1|NA
CASGLQGHEQFF
TGTGCCAGCGGTCTACAGGGTCATGAGCAGTTCTTC
>many|TRBV18|TRBJ2-2|NA
CASSPRMGNGELFF
TGTGCCAGCTCACCAAGGATGGGCAACGGGGAGCTGTTTTTT